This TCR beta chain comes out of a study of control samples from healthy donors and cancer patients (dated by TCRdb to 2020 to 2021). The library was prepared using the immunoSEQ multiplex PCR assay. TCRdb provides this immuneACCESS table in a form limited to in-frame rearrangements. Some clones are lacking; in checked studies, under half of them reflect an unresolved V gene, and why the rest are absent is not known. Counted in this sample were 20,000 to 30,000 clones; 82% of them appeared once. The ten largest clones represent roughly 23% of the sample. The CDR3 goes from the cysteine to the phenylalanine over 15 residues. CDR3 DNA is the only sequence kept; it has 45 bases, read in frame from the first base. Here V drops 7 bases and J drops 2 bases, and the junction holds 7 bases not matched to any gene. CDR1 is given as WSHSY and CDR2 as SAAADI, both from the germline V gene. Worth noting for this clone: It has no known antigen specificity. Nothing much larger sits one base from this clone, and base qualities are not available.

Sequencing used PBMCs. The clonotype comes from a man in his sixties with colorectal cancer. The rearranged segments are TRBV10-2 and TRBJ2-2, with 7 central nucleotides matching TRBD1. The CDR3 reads CASTVGGTNTGELFF. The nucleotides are TGCGCCAGCACGGTAGGGGGCACAAACACCGGGGAGCTGTTTTTT.